This entry lists 4 T cell receptor beta chains sequenced from one sample in a study of blood T cell repertoires in COVID-19. The repertoire was sequenced with immunoSEQ multiplex PCR; TCRdb's copy has only in-frame clones and lacks some. Of about 66,000 clones listed, roughly 86% were seen once; the top ten hold roughly 6.9%. The specimen was peripheral blood. The receptor set was obtained from a man aged 50-59 years with active COVID-19.

The table lists this clone with a few counts. CDR3 nucleotide sequence: TGTGCCAGCAGCCGCAACCCTCAGACTAGCGGGGCCGGGGAGCTGTTTTTT. Protein product: CASSRNPQTSGAGELFF. J is TRBJ2-2 and V is TRBV7-3; 11 bases map to TRBD2. The CDR3 runs to 17 residues. Germline trimming cut 5 bases from V and 6 bases from J; bases unmatched to any gene: 11. Looked up from germline, CDR1 is SGHTA and CDR2 is FQGTGA.

The chain employs TRBV7-2 and TRBJ1-5; 8 bases match TRBD1. Losses at the gene ends were 3 bases for V and 3 bases for J; bases not matched to a gene: 4. CDR3 length: 15 amino acids. Germline-derived CDR1 and CDR2 are SGHTA and FQGNSA. The CDR3 region is CASSFAGGSNQPQHF. The CDR3 nucleotides are TGTGCCAGCAGCTTTGCAGGGGGCTCCAATCAGCCCCAGCATTTT.

The chain employs TRBV12-5 and TRBJ2-1; 9 bases line up with TRBD2. Trimming at V came to 0 bases and at J to 7 bases, leaving 10 bases not matched to a gene. This CDR3 region has 17 residues. CDR1 LGHNT and CDR2 FRNRAP come from the germline V gene. Written as DNA, the CDR3 is TGTGCTAGTGGTTTGGTAGCAAAAATAGCGGGGGAAAATGAGCAGTTCTTC. Translating gives CASGLVAKIAGENEQFF.

The CDR3 DNA is TGTGCCAGCAGCCCCGGGACTAGCGGGACATCGGGCGGGGAGCTGTTTTTT. Its translation is CASSPGTSGTSGGELFF. V is TRBV3-1 (or the pseudogene TRBV3-2) and J is TRBJ2-2; 13 positions match TRBD2. CDR1 LGHDT and CDR2 YNNKEL come from the germline V gene (reference sequence). The junction had 9 bases not matched to a gene; V was cut back by 4 bases and J by 7 bases. The CDR3 consists of 17 residues.